This T cell receptor (beta chain) was profiled in a study of early T cells in non-severe SARS-CoV-2 infection. Across the whole study: Unpaired chains resulted from sequencing bulk RNA of unsorted whole blood. Notes on the study in general: The VDJdb matching leaned toward anti-spike CD8 responses and overlooked private and CD4 specificities.

Termini included, the CDR3 measures 16 amino acids. The germline CDR1 and CDR2 sequences are MNHEY and SVGEGT. The TCR library protocol attached unique molecular identifiers to the individual cDNA molecules. TCRdb recomputed calls from the 5' RACE reads with MiXCR, one row per CDR3 protein. The sample records 60,000 or so distinct CDR3 sequences, around 9.3% being singletons. In the case of this clonotype: Antigen: not known. The limits of the CDR3 on the DNA are not certain, so only TCRdb's listed CDR3 is given.

The sample taken for sequencing was whole blood. This sequence originates from an adult who was a healthcare worker with PCR-confirmed SARS-CoV-2 infection or an uninfected control (not recorded which). The chain joins TRBV6-2 or TRBV6-3 to TRBJ2-2; no check of the table's D call, TRBD1, against the DNA was made. The CDR3: CASRQGAKNTGELFFF.